Following are 12 T cell receptor beta chains from one sample sequenced in a study of T-cell reconstitution after alpha-beta-depleted transplantation in children. Construction of the TCRbeta library involved unique molecular identifiers. TCRdb passed the PCR reads through MiXCR, listing each CDR3 protein once. Of some 200,000 distinct CDR3 sequences in the sample, just over 14% were seen once. The source was PBMCs from the stem cell graft donor, collected from the stem cell graft. These receptors were collected from a human donor who donated a stem cell graft to a child with acute lymphoblastic leukemia.

This clonotype was counted between two and nine times. The chain links TRBV10-3 to TRBJ1-1, with D tentatively TRBD1 (6 bases). Germline V gene sequence: CDR1 ENHRY, CDR2 SYGVKD. The V end lost 6 bases, the J end lost 4 bases, and 18 bases lay between the germline ends. The CDR3 has 15 residues. The CDR3 bases are TGTGCCATCAGAGGACAGCCCCCCCGGGGCACTGAAGCTTTCTTT. It translates to CAIRGQPPRGTEAFF.

This clonotype was detected many times. V and J are TRBV12-3 or TRBV12-4 and TRBJ1-2; 7 bases are a match to TRBD1. V lost 7 bases and J lost 8; bases outside the gene matches: 10. This CDR3 has 13 residues. The CDR3, as DNA: TGTGCCAGCACCGGGGACAGCTTGCAGGGCTACACCTTC. It codes for CASTGDSLQGYTF.

This clonotype was observed many times. This chain joins TRBV6-5 and TRBJ2-2; D perhaps matches TRBD2 (6 bases). Germline CDR1 reads MNHEY; CDR2 reads SVGAGI. The CDR3 spans 15 residues. V gave up 7 bases and J gave up 3 bases, with 15 bases separating them. The CDR3 region has the DNA TGTGCCAGCATGGAGGGACCTAGGGACACCGGGGAGCTGTTTTTT. This sequence encodes CASMEGPRDTGELFF.

This clonotype was seen many times. The chain employs TRBV5-1 and TRBJ2-3; 7 bases line up with TRBD2. The CDR3 covers 18 residues. Germline CDR1 is SGHRS and CDR2 is YFSETQ. With 2 bases clipped from V and 3 bases from J, the junction kept 15 bases outside the gene matches. CDR3 DNA: TGCGCCAGCAGCTTAGCGGGAATGCGTGTGGTATGGACAGATACGCAGTATTTT. The encoded protein is CASSLAGMRVVWTDTQYF.

The V gene is TRBV12-3 or TRBV12-4, the J gene TRBJ2-3, with 10 bases that match TRBD1. V gave up 7 bases and J gave up 1 base; unmatched junction bases: 5. The CDR3 spans 15 residues. Here the CDR3 reads CASTWTGGRTDTQYF. In nucleotides, the CDR3 is TGTGCCAGCACCTGGACAGGGGGGCGCACAGATACGCAGTATTTT.

This clonotype was counted only a few times. The chain joins TRBV11-2 to TRBJ2-1; the match to TRBD1 covers 10 bases. J gave up 4 bases and V 5 bases, and 5 bases lay outside the gene matches. From germline, CDR1 is SGHAT and CDR2 FQNNGV. The CDR3 spans 15 residues. CDR3 region: CASSRDRGGYNEQFF. For the CDR3, the DNA is TGTGCCAGCAGCCGGGACAGGGGAGGGTACAATGAGCAGTTCTTC.

The J gene is TRBJ2-1, the V gene TRBV18; D might be TRBD2 (5 bases). Germline V gene data show CDR1 as KGHSH and CDR2 as LQKENI. The V end lost 3 bases, the J end lost 10 bases, and 13 bases lay between the germline ends. The CDR3 is made up of 13 amino acids. CDR3 in amino acids: CASSPGTGKEQFF. CDR3 nucleotide sequence: TGTGCCAGCTCACCGGGTACGGGAAAAGAGCAGTTCTTC.

Many counts were recorded for this clonotype. This chain uses TRBV20-1 with TRBJ2-1, with a weak D call TRBD2 (6 bases). CDR3 length equals 13 residues. Per the germline V gene, CDR1 is DFQATT and CDR2 is SNEGSKA (reference sequence). V lost 1 base, J lost 9 bases, and 13 bases lay in between. CDR3 coding DNA: TGCAGTGCTAGAGTTCACAAGCGGGTTGAGCAGTTCTTC. This gives the protein CSARVHKRVEQFF.

This clonotype was seen ten or more times. The CDR3: CASINAPGATGNQPQHF. The CDR3 nucleotides are TGTGCCAGCATCAATGCCCCCGGGGCGACCGGCAATCAGCCCCAGCATTTT. The J gene is TRBJ1-5, the V gene TRBV6-2 or TRBV6-3, with TRBD1 as a possible D gene (5 bases). This CDR3 is 17 amino acids long. Per germline, CDR1 MNHEY and CDR2 SVGEGT. Between the trimmed V and J ends, which lost 7 bases and 2 bases, there was a span of 21 bases.

This clonotype was counted ten times or more. V is TRBV12-3 or TRBV12-4 and J is TRBJ2-3; D gene ambiguous. V shed 1 base and J shed 6 bases, with 5 bases lying between them. The CDR3 length is 12 residues. The CDR3 DNA reads as TGTGCCAGCAGTTTAGGTTGGGATACGCAGTATTTT. This gives the protein CASSLGWDTQYF.

This clonotype showed up many times. The V gene is TRBV29-1, the J gene TRBJ2-3; D is unclear. Germline values: CDR1 SQVTM, CDR2 ANQGSEA. The CDR3 is 13 residues long. V lost 5 bases and J 4 bases, leaving 13 bases between the germline ends. In DNA form, the CDR3 reads TGCAGCGTTCTGTTGACGTTCTCAGATACGCAGTATTTT. Residues: CSVLLTFSDTQYF.

Many counts were recorded for this clonotype. The V call is TRBV3-1, the J call TRBJ1-5, with a possible D match to TRBD1 (5 bases). V lost 6 bases and J 6 bases, leaving 18 bases between the germline ends. The CDR3 totals 15 residues. From germline, CDR1 is LGHDT and CDR2 YNNKEL (reference sequence). The CDR3 sequence is CASSRDRLVSQPQHF. CDR3 DNA: TGTGCCAGCAGTCGGGACCGATTGGTCAGTCAGCCCCAGCATTTT.